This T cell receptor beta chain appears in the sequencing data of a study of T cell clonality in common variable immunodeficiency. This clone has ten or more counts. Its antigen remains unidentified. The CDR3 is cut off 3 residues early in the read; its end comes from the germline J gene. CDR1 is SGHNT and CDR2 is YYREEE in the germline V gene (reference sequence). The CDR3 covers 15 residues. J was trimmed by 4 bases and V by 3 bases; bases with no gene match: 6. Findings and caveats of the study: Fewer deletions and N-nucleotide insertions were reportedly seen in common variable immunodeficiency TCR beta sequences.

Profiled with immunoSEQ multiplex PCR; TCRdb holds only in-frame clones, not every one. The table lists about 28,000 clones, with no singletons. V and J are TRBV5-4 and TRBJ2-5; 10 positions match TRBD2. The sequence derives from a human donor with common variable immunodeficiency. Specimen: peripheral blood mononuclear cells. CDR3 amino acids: CASSSGLADRETQYF. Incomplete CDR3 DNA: TGTGCCAGCAGCTCCGGACTAGCGGATAGAGAGACC. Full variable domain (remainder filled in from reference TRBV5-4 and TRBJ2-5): ETGVTQSPTHLIKTRGQQVTLRCSSQSGHNTVSWYQQALGQGPQFIFQYYREEENGRGNFPPRFSGLQFPNYSSELNVNALELDDSALYLCASSSGLADRETQYFGPGTRLLVL.